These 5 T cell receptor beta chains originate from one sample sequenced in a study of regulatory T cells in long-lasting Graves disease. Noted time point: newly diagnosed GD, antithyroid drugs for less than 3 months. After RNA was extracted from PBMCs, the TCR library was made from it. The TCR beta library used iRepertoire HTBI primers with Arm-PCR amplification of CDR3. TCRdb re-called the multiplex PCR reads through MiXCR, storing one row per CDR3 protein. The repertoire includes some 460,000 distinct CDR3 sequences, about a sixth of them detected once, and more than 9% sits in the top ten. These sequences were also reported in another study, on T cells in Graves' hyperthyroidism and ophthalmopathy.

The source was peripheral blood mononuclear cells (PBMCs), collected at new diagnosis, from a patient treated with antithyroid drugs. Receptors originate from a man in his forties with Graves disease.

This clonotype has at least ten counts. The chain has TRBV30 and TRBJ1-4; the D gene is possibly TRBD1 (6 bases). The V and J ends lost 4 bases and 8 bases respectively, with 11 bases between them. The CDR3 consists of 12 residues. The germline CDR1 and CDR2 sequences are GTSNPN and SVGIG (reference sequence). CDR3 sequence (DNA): TGTGCCTGGAAGGGGGGGAACGAAAAACTGTTTTTT. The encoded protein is CAWKGGNEKLFF.

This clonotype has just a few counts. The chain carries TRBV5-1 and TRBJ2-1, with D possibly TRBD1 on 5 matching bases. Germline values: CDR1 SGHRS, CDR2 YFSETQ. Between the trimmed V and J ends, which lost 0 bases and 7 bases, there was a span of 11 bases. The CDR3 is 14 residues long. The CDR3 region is CASSLDRFRNEQFF. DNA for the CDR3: TGCGCCAGCAGCTTGGACAGGTTCAGGAATGAGCAGTTCTTC.

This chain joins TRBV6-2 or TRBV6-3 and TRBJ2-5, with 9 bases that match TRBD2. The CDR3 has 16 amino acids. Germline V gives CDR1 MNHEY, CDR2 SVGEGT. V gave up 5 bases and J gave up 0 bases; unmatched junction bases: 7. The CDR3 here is CASSPLAGTYQETQYF. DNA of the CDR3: TGTGCCAGCAGTCCTCTAGCGGGGACGTACCAAGAGACCCAGTACTTC.

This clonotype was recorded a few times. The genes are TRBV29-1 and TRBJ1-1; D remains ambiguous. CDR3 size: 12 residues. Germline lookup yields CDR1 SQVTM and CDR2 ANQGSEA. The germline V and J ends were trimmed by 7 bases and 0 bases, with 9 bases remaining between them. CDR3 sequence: CSGKHLNTEAFF. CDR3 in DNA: TGCAGCGGGAAACACCTGAACACTGAAGCTTTCTTT. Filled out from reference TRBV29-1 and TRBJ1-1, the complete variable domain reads SAVISQKPSRDICQRGTSLTIQCQVDSQVTMMFWYRQQPGQSLTLIATANQGSEATYESGFVIDKFPISRPNLTFSTLTVSNMSPEDSSIYLCSGKHLNTEAFFGQGTRLTVV.

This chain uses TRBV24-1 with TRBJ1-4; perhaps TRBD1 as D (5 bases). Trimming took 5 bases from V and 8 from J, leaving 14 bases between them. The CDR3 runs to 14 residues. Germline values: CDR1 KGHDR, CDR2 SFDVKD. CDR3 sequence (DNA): TGTGCCACCAGTGTGTCGGGGGAAAACGAAAAACTGTTTTTT. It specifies CATSVSGENEKLFF.